Listed here is a single T cell receptor (beta chain). The entry originates in a study of blood T cells in healthy people across ages. Germline V lookup: CDR1 ENHRY, CDR2 SYGVKD. Trimming shortened V by 5 bases and J by 2 bases, and 11 bases separated the two germline ends. The CDR3 covers 14 residues. Then a second PCR, running about 7 to 11 cycles, was carried out with a sample-barcoded 5' primer and a J-beta primer mix. TCRdb reprocessed the 5' RACE reads via MiXCR and lists one record per CDR3 protein. Here the sample spans about 1.4 million distinct CDR3 sequences, around 59% being singletons. The sequenced material came from blood. This sequence originates from a man aged 18 to 35 in good health. The chain recombines TRBV10-3 with TRBJ2-3; D is perhaps TRBD1 or TRBD2 (5 bases each). CDR3 nucleotides: TGTGCCATCAGTTACGGGGCCACCACAGATACGCAGTATTTT. It encodes CAISYGATTDTQYF.